The 3 T cell receptor beta chains below all came from one sample that was sequenced in a study of blood T cell repertoires in COVID-19. TCRdb's copy holds only in-frame clones and misses some; the assay was immunoSEQ multiplex PCR. Among more than 250,000 clones, roughly 88% were seen once, and the ten largest hold approximately 0.7%. Sequencing was performed on peripheral blood. All receptors come from a human donor in a cohort sampled during active COVID-19.

This sequence joins TRBV24-1 and TRBJ2-2, with TRBD2 matching 8 bases. This CDR3 comprises 17 residues. Germline CDR1 is KGHDR and CDR2 is SFDVKD. V shed 3 bases and J 10 bases; nucleotides not matched to a gene: 15. The CDR3 protein is CATSDQALAGTPEELFF. In DNA, the CDR3 is TGTGCCACCAGTGATCAAGCTCTAGCGGGTACACCGGAGGAGCTGTTTTTT.

The V and J genes are TRBV19 and TRBJ2-7, with 7 positions matching TRBD2. This CDR3 spans 15 amino acids. Germline-derived CDR1 and CDR2 are LNHDA and SQIVND (reference sequence). V was pared by 2 bases and J by 5 bases, with 9 bases of the junction left unmatched. The CDR3 sequence: CASSIYLREIDEQYF. DNA of the CDR3: TGTGCCAGTAGTATATATCTGCGGGAGATCGACGAGCAGTACTTC.

This rearrangement joins TRBV5-1 to TRBJ2-7, with 9 nucleotides matching TRBD1. V was pared by 2 bases and J by 2 bases, with 5 bases of the junction left unmatched. Germline values: CDR1 SGHRS, CDR2 YFSETQ. This CDR3 spans 15 amino acids. The chain's CDR3 is CASSLRDRATYEQYF. The CDR3 DNA is TGCGCCAGCAGCTTACGGGACAGGGCTACCTACGAGCAGTACTTC.